This record looks at one TCR beta chain sequence and its context. This clone's antigen is unknown. With a much larger clone just one base away, this may be a read error. This record belongs to a study of T-cell reconstitution after alpha-beta-depleted transplantation in children (dated by TCRdb to 2016 to 2017). In terms of the full investigation: Using TCR repertoire profiling, the study followed T-cell immune reconstitution in a quantitative way in children after TCRalphabeta/CD19-depleted allogeneic hematopoietic cell transplantation. Findings and caveats that apply to the study as a whole: The apparently early recovery of alphabetaT-cell counts about two months after transplant reportedly depended on only several hundred rapidly expanded clones that came from non-depleted graft cells. The high TCRbeta diversity at day 60 in some patients was ascribed to recipient T cells and intrathymic progenitors that had survived conditioning. Over subsequent months, a decline in hyperexpanded clone frequencies was noted, and after one year, T-cell counts and TCRbeta diversity were mostly ascribed to newly produced T cells.

The treatment or condition label, as the study defines it: allogeneic hematopoietic cell transplantation with graft depleted of TCRalphabeta T cells and CD19 B cells. Transplant recipients were children who received TCRalphabeta/CD19-depleted allogeneic hematopoietic cell grafts. In the germline V gene (reference sequence), CDR1 corresponds to LGHDT and CDR2 to YNNKEL. From the cysteine through the phenylalanine, the CDR3 covers 18 amino acids. The entry retains the CDR3 DNA only, 54 bases that are in frame from base 1. The library was produced with PCR. Sequencing took place on an Illumina HiSeq 2500. To normalize quantification of the TCRbeta repertoire, the TCR libraries were built with molecular barcoding that relied on unique molecular identifiers. TCRdb itself trimmed the public reads at Q25 with fastp, ran MiXCR and retained productive beta chains. Rows merge per CDR3 protein into single entries with the most common DNA and genes. For this sample the table gives around 64,000 distinct CDR3 sequences, of which 11% were detected only once. Jointly, the top ten make up less than 15% of the sample.

This clonotype originated in a boy younger than 18 with acute myeloid leukemia, due to receive a stem cell transplant. The specimen was PBMCs, collected before TCRalphabeta/CD19-depleted stem cell transplant. The sequence joins TRBV3-1 to TRBJ2-1; 9 bases in the middle match TRBD2. The DNA sequence is TGTACCAGCAGTTCCTTAGCGGGGGACCCACTCTCCTACAATGAGCAGTTCTTC. Translated, this is CTSSSLAGDPLSYNEQFF.